This TCR beta chain comes out of a study of regulatory T cells in long-lasting Graves disease. About the study: Graves' patients diagnosed newly had used antithyroid drugs under 3 months.

Per germline, CDR1 MDHEN and CDR2 SYDVKM. This CDR3 is 15 amino acids long. The V and J ends lost 3 bases and 3 bases, in that order; junction bases with no gene match: 5. Arm-PCR of CDR3 regions with iRepertoire HTBI primers generated TCR beta libraries. A single record per CDR3 protein comes from TCRdb applying MiXCR to the multiplex PCR reads. Here the sample spans approximately 310,000 distinct CDR3 sequences, under 20% being singletons. This clonotype showed up many times. As for time point: newly diagnosed GD, antithyroid drugs for less than 3 months. Following extraction of RNA from PBMCs, that RNA was used to make the TCR library.

This rearrangement joins TRBV28 to TRBJ2-1; TRBD2 agrees at 7 bases. The sequences come from peripheral blood mononuclear cells (PBMCs), collected at new diagnosis, from a patient treated with antithyroid drugs. The sequence was collected from a female donor with Graves disease. This CDR3 is CASSFLAGDYNEQFF. In DNA, the CDR3 is TGTGCCAGCAGTTTTCTGGCGGGGGACTACAATGAGCAGTTCTTC.